This T cell receptor (beta chain) was captured by sequencing in a study of blood T cells in healthy people across ages (dated by TCRdb to 2013 to 2016). A note on the overall study: In model experiments, template switching captured about one uniquely barcoded TCR beta cDNA molecule for every two T cells. Using deep sequencing normalized with unique cDNA molecular identifiers, the study measured how TCR beta repertoire diversity changes with age. The donors were split into four age groups: young (average about 16 years), middle-aged (around 40), aged (about 62) and long-lived (roughly 80). To avoid experimental bias, donors of different ages were distributed randomly across sequencing lanes. The study analyzed two additional independent replicas of 1 million unique cDNA reads from the same blood draw for two donors, one aged 18 to 30 and one aged 80 or older.

Receptors were amplified or captured by 5' RACE. For sequencing, an Illumina HiSeq 2500 was employed. A second 7 to 11 cycle PCR used a sample-barcoded 5' primer and a J-beta primer mix. A template-switch 5' adaptor carrying 12 random nucleotides introduced a unique molecular identifier onto each TCR beta cDNA molecule. At least 2.5 million CDR3-containing paired-end reads were obtained from each sample. First-strand cDNA was synthesized from all RNA with the Mint cDNA synthesis kit, primed by a TRBC-specific oligonucleotide. After uracil-DNA glycosylase treatment, a first 18-cycle PCR used universal primers M1SS and BC2_uni_R on all cDNA. The original pipeline was this. For normalization, 1 million high-quality reads, each with a distinct molecular identifier, were randomly selected from each sample. Instead of being binned into consensus sequences, reads with shared molecular identifiers were discarded. MiTCR, set to a Q25 quality threshold and the strictest error-elimination algorithm, was used for CDR3 identification, clonotype clustering and error correction. Lower-bound total TCR beta diversity was estimated with a nonparametric unseen species model using Euler transformation. TCRdb passed the public sequencing reads through fastp at Q25 and MiXCR, retaining productive beta sequences. Under each unique CDR3 protein, matching rows form one entry showing the most common genes and DNA. The V and J calls come from TCRdb's annotation, not from the publication. The table for this sample lists 850,000 to 1,300,000 distinct CDR3 sequences; 40% to 50% of them were counted only once. The ten largest clones capture under 20% of the sample.

This clonotype was picked up many times. There is no known antigen for this receptor. No quality values exist for individual bases; no much larger clone is one base distant. The donors were 40 or so Caucasian individuals from Russia, aged 6 to 90 years, who were systemically healthy. Each donor gave roughly 11 milliliters of peripheral blood, drawn into EDTA-treated Vacutainer tubes. Ficoll-Paque density-gradient centrifugation was used to isolate PBMCs, with at least 7 million per sample. Total RNA was extracted from PBMCs with Trizol reagent, with at least 6 micrograms obtained per sample. For every donor, an aliquot of PBMCs went through flow cytometry to measure the percentages of naive CD45RAhigh/CD27high T cells. Overall results and qualifications from the work: Because the CMV infection status of the donors was unknown, age-related changes in expanded clonotypes may potentially have been confounded. Conclusive comparison of naive and antigen-experienced compartments was prevented by the profiling of bulk unsorted PBMCs. Compared with the aged group, more naive CD4+ T cells, fewer expanded clones and increased TCR diversity were shown by the long-lived group, suggesting age selection. There was a strong correlation between observed TCR beta diversity and the percentage of naive T cells measured by flow cytometry. Total diversity estimates from one million sequenced T cells were considered lower bounds and underestimates. As age increased, observed TCR beta diversity per million T cells dropped in a roughly linear way, and a significant reduction was already evident by age 40.

The sequence was obtained from a woman aged 60-75 years in good health. The material sequenced was blood.

In nucleotides, the sequence is TGCAGTGCTCTGGACTTGGGAAGCTCCTACGAGCAGTACTTC. Its translation is CSALDLGSSYEQYF. Recombination connected TRBV20-1 to TRBJ2-7; matching of 5 bases hints at TRBD2 as the D gene. Reading the germline V gene (reference sequence) gives CDR1 DFQATT and CDR2 SNEGSKA. There are 14 amino acids in the CDR3, from cysteine to phenylalanine inclusive. The read is trimmed to its CDR3 DNA, 42 bases read in frame from base 1. At the junction V is shortened by 5 bases and J by 0 bases, with 14 bases in between.